This TCR beta chain was sequenced in a study of blood T cell repertoires in COVID-19. Study-wide background: Sites across the United States, Italy and Spain contributed samples from acute and convalescent COVID-19. The analysed material was cDNA or gDNA that came from T cells, B-cell-depleted T cells, or PBMCs.

The germline V gene encodes CDR1 MNHEY and CDR2 SVGAGI. V was pared by 6 bases and J by 8 bases, with 11 bases of the junction left unmatched. There are 15 residues in the CDR3. Seattle cases were enrolled at active infection and followed longitudinally. Data came from immunoSEQ multiplex PCR; TCRdb stores just in-frame clones and leaves some out. The sample has about 480,000 clones, approximately 89% seen once. This receptor was identified in a man between 18 and 29 years old with COVID-19, enrolled during active disease. The V call is TRBV6-5, the J call TRBJ1-4; the match to TRBD1 covers 8 bases. Sequenced input: peripheral blood. The CDR3 reads CASSAQGAGNEKLFF. As DNA, the CDR3 is TGTGCCAGCAGCGCCCAGGGGGCTGGAAACGAAAAACTGTTTTTT.